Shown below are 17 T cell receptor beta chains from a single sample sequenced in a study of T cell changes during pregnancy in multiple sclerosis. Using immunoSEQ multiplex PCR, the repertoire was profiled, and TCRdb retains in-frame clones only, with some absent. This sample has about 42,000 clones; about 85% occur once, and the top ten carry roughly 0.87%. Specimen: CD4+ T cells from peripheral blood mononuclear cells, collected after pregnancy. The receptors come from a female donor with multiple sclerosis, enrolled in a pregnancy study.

In DNA form, the CDR3 reads TGTGCCAGCAGCGTAGGAGGGCCGGACTCTGGGGCCAACGTCCTGACTTTC. It specifies CASSVGGPDSGANVLTF. The V call is TRBV9, the J call TRBJ2-6; maybe TRBD2 (5 bases). The germline gives CDR1 SGDLS, CDR2 YYNGEE. The CDR3 totals 17 residues. The germline V and J ends were trimmed by 0 bases and 0 bases, with 10 bases remaining between them.

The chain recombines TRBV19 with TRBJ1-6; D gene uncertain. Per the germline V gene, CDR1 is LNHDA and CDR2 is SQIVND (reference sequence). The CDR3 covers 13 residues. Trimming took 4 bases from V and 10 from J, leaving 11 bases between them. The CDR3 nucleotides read TGTGCCAGTAGTACAGGAATTTACTCACCCCTCCACTTT. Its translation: CASSTGIYSPLHF.

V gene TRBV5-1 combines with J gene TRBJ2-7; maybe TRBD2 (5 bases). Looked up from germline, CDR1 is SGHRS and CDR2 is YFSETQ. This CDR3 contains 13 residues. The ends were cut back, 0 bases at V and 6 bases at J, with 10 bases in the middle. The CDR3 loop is CASSLAEGSEQYF. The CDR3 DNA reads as TGCGCCAGCAGCTTGGCCGAGGGAAGCGAGCAGTACTTC.

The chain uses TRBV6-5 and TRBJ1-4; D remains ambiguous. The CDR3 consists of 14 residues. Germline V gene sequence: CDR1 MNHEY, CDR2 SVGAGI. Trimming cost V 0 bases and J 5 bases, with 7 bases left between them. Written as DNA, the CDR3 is TGTGCCAGCAGTTACTCGTGGGAGAATGAAAAACTGTTTTTT. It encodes CASSYSWENEKLFF.

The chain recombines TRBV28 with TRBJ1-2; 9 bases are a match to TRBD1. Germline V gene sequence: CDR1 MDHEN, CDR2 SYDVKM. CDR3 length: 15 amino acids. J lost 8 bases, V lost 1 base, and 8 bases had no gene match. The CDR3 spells CASSLYRTGAWGYTF. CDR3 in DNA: TGTGCCAGCAGTTTATATAGGACAGGGGCTTGGGGCTACACCTTC.

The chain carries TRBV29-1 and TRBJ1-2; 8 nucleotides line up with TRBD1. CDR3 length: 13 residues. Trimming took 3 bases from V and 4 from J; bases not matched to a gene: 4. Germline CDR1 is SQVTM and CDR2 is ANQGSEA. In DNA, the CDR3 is TGCAGCGTTGAGAGGCAGGGGGCCTATGGCTACACCTTC. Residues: CSVERQGAYGYTF.

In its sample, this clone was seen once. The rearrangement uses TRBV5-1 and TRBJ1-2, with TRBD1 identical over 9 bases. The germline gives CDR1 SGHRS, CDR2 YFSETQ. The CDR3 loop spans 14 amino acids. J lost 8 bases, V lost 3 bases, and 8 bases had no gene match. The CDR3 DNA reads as TGCGCCAGCAGCTCTGGGACAGGGCGTTTAGGCTACACCTTC. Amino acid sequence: CASSSGTGRLGYTF.

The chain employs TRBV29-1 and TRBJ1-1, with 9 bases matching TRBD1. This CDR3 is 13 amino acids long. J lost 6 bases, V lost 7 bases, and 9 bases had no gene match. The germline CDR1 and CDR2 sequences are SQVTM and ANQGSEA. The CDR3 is CSGRDRDGPEAFF. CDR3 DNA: TGCAGCGGGAGGGACAGGGACGGTCCTGAAGCTTTCTTT.

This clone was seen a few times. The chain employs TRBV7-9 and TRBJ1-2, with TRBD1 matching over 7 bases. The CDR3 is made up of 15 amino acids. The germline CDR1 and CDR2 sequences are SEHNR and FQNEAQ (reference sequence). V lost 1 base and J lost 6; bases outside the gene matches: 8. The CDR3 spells CASSLEGGRGDGYTF. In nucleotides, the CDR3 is TGTGCCAGCAGCTTAGAAGGGGGCCGTGGTGATGGCTACACCTTC.

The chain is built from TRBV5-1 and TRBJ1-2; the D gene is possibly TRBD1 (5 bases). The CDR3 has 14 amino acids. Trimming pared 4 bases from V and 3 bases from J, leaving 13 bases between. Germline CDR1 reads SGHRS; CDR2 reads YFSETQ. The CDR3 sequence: CASSGDFNDYGYTF. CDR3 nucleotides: TGCGCCAGCAGCGGGGACTTCAATGACTATGGCTACACCTTC.

CDR3 sequence reads: CASSLAGLPEQYF. CDR3 bases: TGTGCCAGCAGCTTAGCGGGACTCCCTGAGCAGTACTTC. This rearrangement joins TRBV7-9 to TRBJ2-7; D might be TRBD2 (6 bases). This CDR3 has 13 residues. The V end was cut by 0 bases, the J end by 7 bases, with 10 bases between. Germline CDR1 and CDR2: SEHNR and FQNEAQ (reference sequence).

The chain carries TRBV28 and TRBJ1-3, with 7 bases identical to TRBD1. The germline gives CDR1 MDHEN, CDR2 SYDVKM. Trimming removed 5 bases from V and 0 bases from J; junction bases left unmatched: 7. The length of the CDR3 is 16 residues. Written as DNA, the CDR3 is TGTGCCAGCAGTCCACCACAGGGGAGCTCTGGAAACACCATATATTTT. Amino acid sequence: CASSPPQGSSGNTIYF.

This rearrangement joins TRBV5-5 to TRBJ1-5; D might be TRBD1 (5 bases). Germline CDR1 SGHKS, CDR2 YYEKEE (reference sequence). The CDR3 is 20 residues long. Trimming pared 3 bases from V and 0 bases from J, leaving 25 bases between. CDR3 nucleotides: TGTGCCAGCAGCTCTCTGACGTGGCCCAGACAGAATCTTAGCAATCAGCCCCAGCATTTT. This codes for CASSSLTWPRQNLSNQPQHF.

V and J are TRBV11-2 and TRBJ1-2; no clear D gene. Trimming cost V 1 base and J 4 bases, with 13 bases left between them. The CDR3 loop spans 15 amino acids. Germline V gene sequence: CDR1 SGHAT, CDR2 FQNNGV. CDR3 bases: TGTGCCAGCAGCTTAGGCGGGCAGTCATTCTATGGCTACACCTTC. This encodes CASSLGGQSFYGYTF. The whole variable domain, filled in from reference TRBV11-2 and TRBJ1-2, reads EAGVAQSPRYKIIEKRQSVAFWCNPISGHATLYWYQQILGQGPKLLIQFQNNGVVDDSQLPKDRFSAERLKGVDSTLKIQPAKLEDSAVYLCASSLGGQSFYGYTFGSGTRLTVV.

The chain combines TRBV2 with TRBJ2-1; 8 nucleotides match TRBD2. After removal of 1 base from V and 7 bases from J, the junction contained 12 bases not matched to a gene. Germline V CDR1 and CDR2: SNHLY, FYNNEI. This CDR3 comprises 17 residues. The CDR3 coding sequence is TGTGCCAGCAGTGAAGTGGCGGGGGGATCCCCTCAAAATGAGCAGTTCTTC. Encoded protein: CASSEVAGGSPQNEQFF.

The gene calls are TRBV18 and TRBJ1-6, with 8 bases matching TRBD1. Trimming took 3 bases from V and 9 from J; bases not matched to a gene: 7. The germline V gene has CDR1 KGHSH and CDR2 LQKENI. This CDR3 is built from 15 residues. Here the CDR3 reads CASSPPGGLGSPLHF. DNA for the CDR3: TGTGCCAGCTCACCCCCAGGGGGCTTAGGTTCACCCCTCCACTTT.

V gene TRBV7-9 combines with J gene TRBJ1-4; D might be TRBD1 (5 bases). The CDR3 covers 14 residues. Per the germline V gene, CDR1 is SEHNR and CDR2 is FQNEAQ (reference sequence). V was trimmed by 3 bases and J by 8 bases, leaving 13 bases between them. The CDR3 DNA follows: TGTGCCAGCAGCTTTACGGGGGTCGGGGAAAAACTGTTTTTT. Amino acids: CASSFTGVGEKLFF.